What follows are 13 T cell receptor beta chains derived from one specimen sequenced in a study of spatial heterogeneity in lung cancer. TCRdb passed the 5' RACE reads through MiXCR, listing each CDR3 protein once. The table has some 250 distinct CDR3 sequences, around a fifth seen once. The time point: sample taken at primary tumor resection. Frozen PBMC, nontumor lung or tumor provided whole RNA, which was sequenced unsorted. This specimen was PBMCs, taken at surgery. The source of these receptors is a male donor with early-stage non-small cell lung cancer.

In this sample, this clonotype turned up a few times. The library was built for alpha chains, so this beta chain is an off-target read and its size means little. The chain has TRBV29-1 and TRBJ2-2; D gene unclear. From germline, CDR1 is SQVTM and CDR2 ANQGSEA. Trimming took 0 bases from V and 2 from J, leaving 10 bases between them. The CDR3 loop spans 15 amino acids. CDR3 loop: CSVEDVWGNTGELFF. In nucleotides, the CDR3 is TGCAGCGTTGAAGATGTATGGGGAAACACCGGGGAGCTGTTTTTT.

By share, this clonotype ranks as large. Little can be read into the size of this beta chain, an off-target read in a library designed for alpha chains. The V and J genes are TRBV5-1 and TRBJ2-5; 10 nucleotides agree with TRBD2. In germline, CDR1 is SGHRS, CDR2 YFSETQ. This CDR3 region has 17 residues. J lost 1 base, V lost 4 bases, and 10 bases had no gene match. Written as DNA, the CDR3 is TGCGCCAGCAGCGCCGTGACTAGCGGGTGGTTCCAAGAGACCCAGTACTTC. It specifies CASSAVTSGWFQETQYF. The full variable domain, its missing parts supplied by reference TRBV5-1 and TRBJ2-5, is KAGVTQTPRYLIKTRGQQVTLSCSPISGHRSVSWYQQTPGQGLQFLFEYFSETQRNKGNFPGRFSGRQFSNSRSEMNVSTLELGDSALYLCASSAVTSGWFQETQYFGPGTRLLVL.

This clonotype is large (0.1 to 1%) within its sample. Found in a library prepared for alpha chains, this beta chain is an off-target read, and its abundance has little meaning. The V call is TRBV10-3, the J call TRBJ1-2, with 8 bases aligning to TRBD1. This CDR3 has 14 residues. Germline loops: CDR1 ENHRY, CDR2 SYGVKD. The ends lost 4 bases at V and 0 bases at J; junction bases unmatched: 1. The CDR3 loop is CAISGGQANYGYTF. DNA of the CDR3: TGTGCCATCAGTGGGGGACAGGCTAACTATGGCTACACCTTC.

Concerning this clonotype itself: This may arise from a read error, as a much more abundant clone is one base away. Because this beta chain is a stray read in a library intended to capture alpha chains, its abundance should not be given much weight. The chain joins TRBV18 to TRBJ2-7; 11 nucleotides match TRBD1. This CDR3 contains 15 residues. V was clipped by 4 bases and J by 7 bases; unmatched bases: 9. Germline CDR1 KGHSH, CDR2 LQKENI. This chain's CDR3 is CASSRIGTGGGEQYF. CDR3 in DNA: TGTGCCAGCTCACGAATCGGGACAGGGGGTGGAGAGCAGTACTTC.

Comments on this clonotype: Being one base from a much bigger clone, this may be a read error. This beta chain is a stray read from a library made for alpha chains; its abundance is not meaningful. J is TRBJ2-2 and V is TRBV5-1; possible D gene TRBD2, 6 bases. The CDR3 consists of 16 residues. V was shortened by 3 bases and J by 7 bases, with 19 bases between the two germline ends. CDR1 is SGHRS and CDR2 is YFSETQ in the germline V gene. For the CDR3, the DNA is TGCGCCAGCAGCTCCGACGGGGGAGTTAGTAGCGGGGAGCTGTTTTTT. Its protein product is CASSSDGGVSSGELFF. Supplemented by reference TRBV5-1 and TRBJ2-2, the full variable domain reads KAGVTQTPRYLIKTRGQQVTLSCSPISGHRSVSWYQQTPGQGLQFLFEYFSETQRNKGNFPGRFSGRQFSNSRSEMNVSTLELGDSALYLCASSSDGGVSSGELFFGEGSRLTVL.

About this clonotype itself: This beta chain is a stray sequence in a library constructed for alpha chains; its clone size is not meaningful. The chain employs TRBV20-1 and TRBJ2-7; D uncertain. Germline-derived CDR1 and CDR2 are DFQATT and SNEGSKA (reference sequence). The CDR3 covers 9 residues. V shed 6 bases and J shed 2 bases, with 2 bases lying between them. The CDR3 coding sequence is TGCAGTGCCGCCTACGAGCAGTACTTC. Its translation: CSAAYEQYF.

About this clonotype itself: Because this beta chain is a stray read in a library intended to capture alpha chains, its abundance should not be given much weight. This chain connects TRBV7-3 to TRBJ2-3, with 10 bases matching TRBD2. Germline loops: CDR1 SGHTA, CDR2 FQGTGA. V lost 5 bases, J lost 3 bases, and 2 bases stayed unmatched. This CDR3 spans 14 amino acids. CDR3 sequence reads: CASSIAGGTDTQYF. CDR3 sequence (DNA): TGTGCCAGCAGCATAGCGGGGGGAACAGATACGCAGTATTTT.

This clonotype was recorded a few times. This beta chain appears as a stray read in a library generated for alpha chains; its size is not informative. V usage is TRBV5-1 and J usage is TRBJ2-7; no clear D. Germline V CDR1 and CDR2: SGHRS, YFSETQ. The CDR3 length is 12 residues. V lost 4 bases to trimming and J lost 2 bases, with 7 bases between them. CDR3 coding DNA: TGCGCCAGCAGCCCTGACACCTACGAGCAGTACTTC. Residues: CASSPDTYEQYF.

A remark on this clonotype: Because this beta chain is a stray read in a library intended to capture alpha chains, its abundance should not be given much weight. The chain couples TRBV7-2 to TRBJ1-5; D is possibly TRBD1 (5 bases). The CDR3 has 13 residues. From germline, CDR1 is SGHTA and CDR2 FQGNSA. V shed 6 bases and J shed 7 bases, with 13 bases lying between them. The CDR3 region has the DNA TGTGCCAGCAGTTTGAGGGGTAACCAGCCCCAGCATTTT. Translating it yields CASSLRGNQPQHF.

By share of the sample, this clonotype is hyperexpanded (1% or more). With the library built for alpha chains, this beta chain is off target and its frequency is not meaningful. Written as DNA, the CDR3 is TGTGCCTGGAGCCCGGGGGGACCCTACGAGCAGTACTTC. This gives the protein CAWSPGGPYEQYF. The rearrangement links TRBV30 to TRBJ2-7, with 7 nucleotides matching TRBD2. The ends lost 3 bases at V and 2 bases at J; junction bases unmatched: 4. The CDR3 runs 13 residues. The V gene's germline CDR1 is GTSNPN and CDR2 SVGIG (reference sequence).

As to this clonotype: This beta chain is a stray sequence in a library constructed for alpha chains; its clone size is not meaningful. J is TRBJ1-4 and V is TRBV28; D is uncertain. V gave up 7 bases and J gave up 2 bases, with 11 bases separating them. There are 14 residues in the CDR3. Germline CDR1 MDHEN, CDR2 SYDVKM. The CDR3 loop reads CASTLTPTNEKLFF. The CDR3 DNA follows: TGTGCCAGCACCCTGACACCGACTAATGAAAAACTGTTTTTT. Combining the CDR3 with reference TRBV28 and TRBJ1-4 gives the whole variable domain DVKVTQSSRYLVKRTGEKVFLECVQDMDHENMFWYRQDPGLGLRLIYFSYDVKMKEKGDIPEGYSVSREKKERFSLILESASTNQTSMYLCASTLTPTNEKLFFGSGTQLSVL.

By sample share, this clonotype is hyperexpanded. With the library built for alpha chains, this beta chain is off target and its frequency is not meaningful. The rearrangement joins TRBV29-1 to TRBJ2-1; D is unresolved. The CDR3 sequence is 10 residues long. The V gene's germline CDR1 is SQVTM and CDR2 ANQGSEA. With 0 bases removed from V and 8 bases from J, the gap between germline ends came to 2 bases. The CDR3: CSVEEDEQFF. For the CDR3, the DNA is TGCAGCGTTGAAGAGGATGAGCAGTTCTTC.

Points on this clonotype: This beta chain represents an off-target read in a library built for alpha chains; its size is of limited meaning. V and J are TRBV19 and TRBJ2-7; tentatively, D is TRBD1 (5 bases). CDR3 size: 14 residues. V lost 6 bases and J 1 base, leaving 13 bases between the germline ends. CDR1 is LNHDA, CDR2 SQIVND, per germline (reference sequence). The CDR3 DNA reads TGTGCCAGTAGACCAGGGTTTGGGTCCTACGAGCAGTACTTC. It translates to CASRPGFGSYEQYF.